Shown below are 27 T cell receptor beta chains from a single sample sequenced in a study of control samples from healthy donors and cancer patients. TCRdb keeps only in-frame clones here, not all; method: immunoSEQ multiplex PCR. The sample holds approximately 40,000 clones, about four fifths seen once. The sequenced sample was PBMCs. Receptors originate from a woman aged 55-75 years with lung cancer.

The rearrangement joins TRBV6-2 or TRBV6-3 to TRBJ2-7; D unresolved. The CDR3 length is 16 residues. V was clipped by 0 bases and J by 0 bases, with 12 bases between them. The germline CDR1 and CDR2 sequences are MNHEY and SVGEGT. DNA for the CDR3: TGTGCCAGCAGTTACTCGGGCACTCGAAGCTCCTACGAGCAGTACTTC. It translates to CASSYSGTRSSYEQYF.

Judged by abundance, this clone is medium-sized (0.01 to 0.1%). The chain is built from TRBV18 and TRBJ1-5, with D hard to call. CDR3 length: 16 amino acids. Deletions cut 0 bases from V and 1 base from J, with 10 bases between. The V gene's germline CDR1 is KGHSH and CDR2 LQKENI. The CDR3 bases are TGTGCCAGCTCACCACCGGGGATGAGGAGCAATCAGCCCCAGCATTTT. It codes for CASSPPGMRSNQPQHF.

Remarks on this clone: Within the sample, other DNA sequences also encode this same CDR3. This chain uses TRBV9 with TRBJ1-5; TRBD1 matches at 7 bases. V lost 0 bases to trimming and J lost 4 bases; unmatched junction nucleotides: 4. Germline V gives CDR1 SGDLS, CDR2 YYNGEE. This CDR3 has 15 residues. The CDR3 is CASSVAGTVNQPQHF. The CDR3 nucleotides read TGTGCCAGCAGCGTAGCCGGGACAGTTAATCAGCCCCAGCATTTT.

The genes are TRBV7-3 and TRBJ2-6, with D perhaps matching TRBD1 (6 bases). Trimming removed 5 bases at V and 0 bases at J, with 11 bases between. This CDR3 region has 16 residues. Germline lookup yields CDR1 SGHTA and CDR2 FQGTGA. The CDR3 nucleotides read TGTGCCAGCAGCCAAGACAGGACCTCTGGGGCCAACGTCCTGACTTTC. It specifies CASSQDRTSGANVLTF.

The rearrangement joins TRBV6-2 or TRBV6-3 to TRBJ2-5; 8 bases are a match to TRBD1. This CDR3 has 17 residues. V lost 0 bases to trimming and J lost 5 bases; unmatched junction nucleotides: 11. Germline V gene lookup returns CDR1 MNHEY and CDR2 SVGEGT. The chain's CDR3 is CASSYSHRDRRRETQYF. In nucleotides, the CDR3 is TGTGCCAGCAGTTACTCTCATCGGGACAGGAGGCGGGAGACCCAGTACTTC.

The V gene is TRBV7-3, the J gene TRBJ1-1, with D possibly being TRBD1 (5 bases). The germline gives CDR1 SGHTA, CDR2 FQGTGA. This CDR3 spans 13 amino acids. Trimming took off 1 base at V and 5 bases at J, with 8 bases between the two ends. The CDR3, as DNA: TGTGCCAGCAGCTTAAGAGGGGAGACTGAAGCTTTCTTT. This translates into CASSLRGETEAFF. Using reference TRBV7-3 and TRBJ1-1 for the parts outside the CDR3, the full variable domain is GAGVSQTPSNKVTEKGKYVELRCDPISGHTALYWYRQSLGQGPEFLIYFQGTGAADDSGLPNDRFFAVRPEGSVSTLKIQRTERGDSAVYLCASSLRGETEAFFGQGTRLTVV.

Notes on this clone: This specimen includes other DNA sequences encoding the same CDR3. The chain has TRBV7-8 and TRBJ1-5; 9 bases map to TRBD1. The trim removed 5 bases at V and 4 bases at J, leaving 3 bases unmatched. The CDR3 is 14 amino acids. CDR1 is SGHVS and CDR2 is FQNEAQ in the germline V gene. CDR3 loop: CASSLDRGNQPQHF. CDR3 DNA: TGTGCCAGCAGCCTCGACAGGGGGAATCAGCCCCAGCATTTT.

This chain joins TRBV19 and TRBJ1-2; D may be TRBD1 (6 bases). V gave up 3 bases and J gave up 1 base, with 9 bases separating them. This CDR3 is built from 14 residues. The germline gives CDR1 LNHDA, CDR2 SQIVND (reference sequence). The CDR3 loop reads CASSMEQGNYGYTF. In nucleotides, the CDR3 is TGTGCCAGTAGTATGGAACAGGGTAACTATGGCTACACCTTC. Using reference TRBV19 and TRBJ1-2 for the parts outside the CDR3, the full variable domain is DGGITQSPKYLFRKEGQNVTLSCEQNLNHDAMYWYRQDPGQGLRLIYYSQIVNDFQKGDIAEGYSVSREKKESFPLTVTSAQKNPTAFYLCASSMEQGNYGYTFGSGTRLTVV.

The chain carries TRBV19 and TRBJ2-1; 9 bases line up with TRBD2. CDR1 LNHDA and CDR2 SQIVND come from the germline V gene (reference sequence). Trimming removed 2 bases from V and 3 bases from J; junction bases left unmatched: 14. CDR3 size: 19 residues. CDR3: CASSIRVGSGGYFYNEQFF. CDR3 DNA sequence: TGTGCCAGTAGTATAAGGGTCGGTAGCGGGGGCTACTTCTACAATGAGCAGTTCTTC.

V gene TRBV4-2 combines with J gene TRBJ1-1, with TRBD1 matching 11 bases. This CDR3 is 15 amino acids long. Germline CDR1 LGHNA, CDR2 YNFKEQ. The junction had 5 bases not matched to a gene; V was cut back by 4 bases and J by 4 bases. The CDR3 region is CASSPRTGGFTEAFF. The CDR3 nucleotides are TGTGCCAGCAGCCCTAGGACAGGGGGCTTCACTGAAGCTTTCTTT.

The J gene is TRBJ2-3, the V gene TRBV6-5; D is possibly TRBD2 (6 bases). Germline loops: CDR1 MNHEY, CDR2 SVGAGI. V was shortened by 4 bases and J by 2 bases, with 16 bases between the two germline ends. The CDR3 runs to 16 residues. The CDR3: CASSLPAGLPTDTQYF. CDR3 in DNA: TGTGCCAGCAGTTTACCCGCGGGACTCCCCACAGATACGCAGTATTTT.

The V call is TRBV24-1, the J call TRBJ2-3; TRBD1 matches at 8 bases. The trim removed 9 bases at V and 3 bases at J, leaving 7 bases unmatched. Germline lookup yields CDR1 KGHDR and CDR2 SFDVKD. This CDR3 contains 14 residues. The CDR3 coding sequence is TGTGCCACCTCGGGACAGGAGGGGACAGATACGCAGTATTTT. This sequence encodes CATSGQEGTDTQYF.

The rearrangement joins TRBV10-3 to TRBJ2-1, with D uncertain. Per germline, CDR1 ENHRY and CDR2 SYGVKD. CDR3 length: 17 amino acids. Trimming took 7 bases from V and 0 from J, leaving 19 bases between them. The CDR3 DNA reads as TGTGCCATCACGGAGTCCGCCGGCCTTAGCTCCTACAATGAGCAGTTCTTC. Translated, it gives CAITESAGLSSYNEQFF.

The rearrangement joins TRBV7-3 to TRBJ2-3, with 13 bases matching TRBD2. CDR1 is SGHTA, CDR2 FQGTGA, per germline. This CDR3 is 16 amino acids long. The ends lost 5 bases at V and 4 bases at J; junction bases unmatched: 6. The CDR3 loop reads CASSGGLAGSPDTQYF. As DNA, the CDR3 is TGTGCCAGCAGCGGGGGACTAGCGGGGTCTCCAGATACGCAGTATTTT.

The chain recombines TRBV30 with TRBJ1-5; TRBD1 might be the D (6 bases). V was pared by 3 bases and J by 7 bases, with 13 bases between. The V gene's germline CDR1 is GTSNPN and CDR2 SVGIG (reference sequence). CDR3 length equals 13 residues. CDR3 nucleotide sequence: TGTGCCTGGAGCGGGGGGCGCGGGCAGCCCCAGCATTTT. It translates to CAWSGGRGQPQHF. Full variable domain (rest looked up from reference TRBV30 and TRBJ1-5): SQTIHQWPATLVQPVGSPLSLECTVEGTSNPNLYWYRQAAGRGLQLLFYSVGIGQISSEVPQNLSASRPQDRQFILSSKKLLLSDSGFYLCAWSGGRGQPQHFGDGTRLSIL.

The gene calls are TRBV11-2 and TRBJ2-1; D unclear. The CDR3 extends over 11 amino acids. V gave up 5 bases and J gave up 7 bases, with 6 bases separating them. Germline assignment: CDR1 SGHAT and CDR2 FQNNGV. The CDR3 DNA reads TGTGCCAGCAGCGTCGGAAATGAGCAGTTCTTC. It translates to CASSVGNEQFF.

This clone was found once. The chain joins TRBV5-1 to TRBJ1-2; possibly TRBD1 for D (5 bases). Germline-derived CDR1 and CDR2 are SGHRS and YFSETQ. The ends were cut back, 3 bases at V and 0 bases at J, with 12 bases in the middle. This CDR3 has 15 residues. CDR3 sequence (DNA): TGCGCCAGCAGCTCGACCGGGACGTCTAACTATGGCTACACCTTC. It translates to CASSSTGTSNYGYTF.

The chain recombines TRBV9 with TRBJ2-3; weak D call: TRBD1 (5 bases). The CDR3 consists of 15 residues. Germline-derived CDR1 and CDR2 are SGDLS and YYNGEE. Trimming stripped 6 bases from V and 5 bases from J, with 19 bases between. The CDR3 DNA reads as TGTGCCAGCACCAAAGCTGTTGTAGGGGAAGATACGCAGTATTTT. Its translation: CASTKAVVGEDTQYF.

The chain carries TRBV2 and TRBJ1-1, with 10 bases fitting TRBD1. V shed 8 bases and J 5 bases; nucleotides not matched to a gene: 2. The CDR3 sequence is 12 residues long. Germline CDR1 is SNHLY and CDR2 is FYNNEI. The CDR3 nucleotides read TGTGCCAGCGGACAGGGGGGAACTGAAGCTTTCTTT. Translation gives CASGQGGTEAFF.

The gene calls are TRBV27 and TRBJ2-3, with 8 bases identical to TRBD1. Looked up from germline, CDR1 is MNHEY and CDR2 is SMNVEV (reference sequence). The CDR3 length is 15 residues. V gave up 5 bases and J gave up 4 bases; unmatched junction bases: 8. Written as DNA, the CDR3 is TGTGCCAGCAGTCCCGGGTCAGGGGGCGCAGATACGCAGTATTTT. It codes for CASSPGSGGADTQYF.

This clone has a single count. This sequence joins TRBV5-8 and TRBJ2-3; D is unclear. The CDR3 consists of 14 residues. V gave up 4 bases and J gave up 1 base, with 10 bases separating them. CDR1 and CDR2 from the germline V gene are SGHTS and YDEGEE. The CDR3 DNA follows: TGTGCCAGCAGCCCACGAGGAGGCACAGATACGCAGTATTTT. Translated: CASSPRGGTDTQYF. The variable domain in full, completed from reference TRBV5-8 and TRBJ2-3, reads EAGVTQSPTHLIKTRGQQATLRCSPISGHTSVYWYQQALGLGLQFLLWYDEGEERNRGNFPPRFSGRQFPNYSSELNVNALELEDSALYLCASSPRGGTDTQYFGPGTRLTVL.

This chain connects TRBV6-5 to TRBJ2-3, with D maybe TRBD1 (6 bases). Trimming removed 0 bases from V and 3 bases from J, with 10 bases in between. Germline V gene sequence: CDR1 MNHEY, CDR2 SVGAGI. This CDR3 is built from 15 residues. The CDR3 reads CASSYSRQGTDTQYF. CDR3 coding DNA: TGTGCCAGCAGTTACTCTCGCCAGGGGACAGATACGCAGTATTTT.

DNA of the CDR3: TGTGCCAGCAGTTACTCTGGGACAGGGAACTACGAGCAGTACTTC. Amino acids: CASSYSGTGNYEQYF. The chain has TRBV6-5 and TRBJ2-7; 9 bases are shared with TRBD1. The V segment lost 0 bases and the J segment 3 bases; nucleotides outside the gene matches: 3. The CDR3 has 15 amino acids. Germline CDR1 and CDR2: MNHEY and SVGAGI.

Written as DNA, the CDR3 is TGTGCCAGCAGGGGAGAGAGCACTGAAGCTTTCTTT. It translates to CASRGESTEAFF. The V gene is TRBV2, the J gene TRBJ1-1; D is unclear. The germline V gene encodes CDR1 SNHLY and CDR2 FYNNEI. The CDR3 has 12 residues. The V end was cut by 6 bases, the J end by 4 bases, with 9 bases between.

This chain uses TRBV5-4 with TRBJ2-5; 11 bases align to TRBD2. The V gene's germline CDR1 is SGHNT and CDR2 YYREEE (reference sequence). The CDR3 extends over 14 amino acids. Trimming removed 2 bases from V and 5 bases from J; junction bases left unmatched: 2. The CDR3 DNA reads as TGTGCCAGCAGCTTTAGCGGGGGGGACGAGACCCAGTACTTC. Its translation is CASSFSGGDETQYF.

The V and J genes are TRBV30 and TRBJ1-1; no reliable D call. V lost 3 bases, J lost 10 bases, and 15 bases lay in between. CDR1 and CDR2 (germline): GTSNPN, SVGIG (reference sequence). The CDR3 extends over 12 amino acids. CDR3 region: CAWSAPTPGAFF. In DNA form, the CDR3 reads TGTGCCTGGAGCGCTCCGACGCCCGGAGCTTTCTTT.

This rearrangement joins TRBV20-1 to TRBJ1-2, with D hard to call. Germline V lookup: CDR1 DFQATT, CDR2 SNEGSKA (reference sequence). V lost 1 base and J lost 8, with 8 bases in between. This CDR3 has 11 amino acids. The CDR3 coding sequence is TGCAGTGCTAGAGCTCAGGACGGCTACACCTTC. Amino acids: CSARAQDGYTF.